These 32 T cell receptor beta chains were all obtained from the same sample, sequenced in a study of control samples from healthy donors and cancer patients. The repertoire was sequenced with immunoSEQ multiplex PCR; TCRdb's copy has only in-frame clones and lacks some. The data show 150,000 to 200,000 clones, 70% to 90% seen once. Material for sequencing was blood. The receptors originated from a man in his late teens or twenties in good health.

In the case of this clone: Possible read error: a much larger clone is one base away. Other DNA sequences in the same sample also yield this CDR3. This sequence joins TRBV27 and TRBJ1-6; no firm D call. CDR1 MNHEY and CDR2 SMNVEV come from the germline V gene (reference sequence). The CDR3 extends over 15 amino acids. CDR3 sequence: CASRFASSYNSPLHF. The CDR3, as DNA: TGTGCCAGCAGATTCGCTAGCTCCTATAATTCACCCCTTCACTTT.

The V call is TRBV5-4, the J call TRBJ2-3, with 8 bases matching TRBD2. The CDR3 spans 14 residues. With 2 bases clipped from V and 11 bases from J, the junction kept 10 bases outside the gene matches. The germline CDR1 and CDR2 sequences are SGHNT and YYREEE (reference sequence). The CDR3 loop reads CASSLGLAEQWQYF. CDR3 nucleotide sequence: TGTGCCAGCAGCTTAGGACTAGCAGAGCAATGGCAGTATTTT. Using reference TRBV5-4 and TRBJ2-3 for the parts outside the CDR3, the full variable domain is ETGVTQSPTHLIKTRGQQVTLRCSSQSGHNTVSWYQQALGQGPQFIFQYYREEENGRGNFPPRFSGLQFPNYSSELNVNALELDDSALYLCASSLGLAEQWQYFGPGTRLTVL.

J is TRBJ1-1 and V is TRBV5-1; TRBD1 might be the D (5 bases). Germline assignment: CDR1 SGHRS and CDR2 YFSETQ. V was clipped by 0 bases and J by 2 bases, with 14 bases between them. The CDR3 is 16 residues long. CDR3 nucleotides: TGCGCCAGCAGCTTGGGGGGGACTACTAGCAACACTGAAGCTTTCTTT. Encoded protein: CASSLGGTTSNTEAFF.

V gene TRBV7-9 combines with J gene TRBJ2-1; D is unclear. Germline V gives CDR1 SEHNR, CDR2 FQNEAQ (reference sequence). This CDR3 is 12 amino acids long. The V and J ends lost 3 bases and 8 bases respectively, with 8 bases between them. The CDR3 protein is CASSFYSDEQFF. The CDR3, as DNA: TGTGCCAGCAGCTTTTACAGCGATGAGCAGTTCTTC.

The chain employs TRBV3-1 (or the pseudogene TRBV3-2) and TRBJ1-6; 7 positions match TRBD1. The junction had 9 bases not matched to a gene; V was cut back by 4 bases and J by 0 bases. The CDR3 has 18 residues. In germline, CDR1 is LGHDT, CDR2 YNNKEL (reference sequence). The CDR3 sequence: CASSPDRETLSYNSPLHF. CDR3 sequence (DNA): TGTGCCAGCAGCCCTGACAGGGAGACCCTCTCCTATAATTCACCCCTCCACTTT.

V and J are TRBV5-6 and TRBJ1-5; TRBD1 matches at 7 bases. The ends lost 0 bases at V and 4 bases at J; junction bases unmatched: 7. Germline CDR1 and CDR2: SGHDT and YYEEEE. This CDR3 comprises 16 residues. This CDR3 is CASSLAAGQKNQPQHF. The DNA of the CDR3 is TGTGCCAGCAGCTTGGCAGCGGGACAGAAAAATCAGCCCCAGCATTTT.

This sequence joins TRBV3-1 (or the pseudogene TRBV3-2) and TRBJ2-5; D is unresolved. Germline values: CDR1 LGHDT, CDR2 YNNKEL (reference sequence). V dropped 0 bases and J dropped 5 bases, with 10 bases sitting between them. The CDR3 is 14 amino acids. CDR3: CASSQERFGETQYF. The CDR3 DNA is TGTGCCAGCAGCCAAGAAAGGTTCGGGGAGACCCAGTACTTC.

The chain recombines TRBV3-1 (or the pseudogene TRBV3-2) with TRBJ2-2; D unclear. V lost 4 bases and J lost 4, with 16 bases in between. Germline V gene data show CDR1 as LGHDT and CDR2 as YNNKEL (reference sequence). The CDR3 runs 16 residues. This chain's CDR3 is CASSPPRPGPTGELFF. The CDR3 coding sequence is TGTGCCAGCAGCCCACCAAGGCCCGGGCCCACCGGGGAGCTGTTTTTT.

This clone has more than one count but fewer than ten. J is TRBJ2-3 and V is TRBV9, with a possible D match to TRBD1 (5 bases). Looked up from germline, CDR1 is SGDLS and CDR2 is YYNGEE. The V end lost 0 bases, the J end lost 2 bases, and 16 bases lay between the germline ends. The CDR3 loop spans 17 amino acids. The chain's CDR3 is CASSVGPGSATTDTQYF. The CDR3 nucleotides are TGTGCCAGCAGCGTAGGCCCAGGGTCGGCAACCACAGATACGCAGTATTTT.

The chain combines TRBV10-3 with TRBJ1-5; TRBD1 matches at 10 bases. Germline V lookup: CDR1 ENHRY, CDR2 SYGVKD. Trimming removed 6 bases from V and 5 bases from J; junction bases left unmatched: 7. The CDR3 sequence is 15 residues long. The CDR3 DNA reads TGTGCCATCAGAAAGACAGGGGGCGAAGATCAGCCCCAGCATTTT. It encodes CAIRKTGGEDQPQHF.

This clone was found once. The chain couples TRBV30 to TRBJ2-1; 8 nucleotides line up with TRBD2. The V segment lost 0 bases and the J segment 10 bases; nucleotides outside the gene matches: 5. Germline values: CDR1 GTSNPN, CDR2 SVGIG (reference sequence). The CDR3 extends over 13 amino acids. CDR3 sequence: CAWSVRRGGEQFF. The CDR3 DNA reads as TGTGCCTGGAGTGTACGACGGGGGGGCGAGCAGTTCTTC.

The genes are TRBV30 and TRBJ2-2, with D unresolved. The CDR3 runs 13 residues. V was cut by 1 base and J by 6 bases, with 9 bases left in between. CDR1 GTSNPN and CDR2 SVGIG come from the germline V gene (reference sequence). CDR3 coding DNA: TGTGCCTGGAGTGAAAGGGCTTCCGGGGAGCTGTTTTTT. Translating it yields CAWSERASGELFF.

The chain joins TRBV5-1 to TRBJ2-1, with 11 positions matching TRBD2. Germline CDR1 reads SGHRS; CDR2 reads YFSETQ. V lost 4 bases, J lost 10 bases, and 10 bases stayed unmatched. The CDR3 is made up of 15 amino acids. The chain's CDR3 is CASSPGTSGVEEQFF. Written as DNA, the CDR3 is TGCGCCAGCAGCCCGGGGACTAGCGGAGTAGAAGAGCAGTTCTTC.

V and J are TRBV19 and TRBJ2-1, with D possibly matching TRBD2 (5 bases). V lost 2 bases and J 12 bases, leaving 14 bases between the germline ends. The germline V gene has CDR1 LNHDA and CDR2 SQIVND (reference sequence). The CDR3 spans 13 residues. This chain's CDR3 is CASSIRSGDRQFF. The CDR3 DNA follows: TGTGCCAGTAGTATAAGATCCGGGGATCGGCAGTTCTTC.

The chain uses TRBV6-5 and TRBJ2-1, with D unresolved. CDR1 and CDR2 (germline): MNHEY, SVGAGI. The CDR3 spans 11 residues. The CDR3 nucleotides read TGTGCTTCGAACTCCTACAATGAGCAGTTCTTC. It translates to CASNSYNEQFF.

This clone was counted a few times. V is TRBV6-5 and J is TRBJ1-4; D gene uncertain. V shed 6 bases and J shed 7 bases, with 15 bases lying between them. Germline V gives CDR1 MNHEY, CDR2 SVGAGI. The CDR3 runs to 14 residues. CDR3 DNA: TGTGCCAGCAGAGCTCTCGTGGGAGGTGAAAAACTGTTTTTT. Amino acid sequence: CASRALVGGEKLFF.

V and J are TRBV3-1 (or the pseudogene TRBV3-2) and TRBJ1-3, with D unclear. The length of the CDR3 is 14 residues. From germline, CDR1 is LGHDT and CDR2 YNNKEL (reference sequence). V lost 2 bases to trimming and J lost 3 bases, with 8 bases between them. The chain's CDR3 is CASSQLKSGNTIYF. The CDR3 region has the DNA TGTGCCAGCAGCCAACTGAAGAGTGGAAACACCATATATTTT.

The chain couples TRBV19 to TRBJ1-2; no definite D call. Trimming removed 7 bases from V and 1 base from J, with 10 bases in between. Per the germline V gene, CDR1 is LNHDA and CDR2 is SQIVND (reference sequence). The CDR3 contains 13 residues. This CDR3 reads CASTAVGNYGYTF. The CDR3 region has the DNA TGTGCCAGTACCGCAGTTGGTAACTATGGCTACACCTTC.

The CDR3 protein is CASTLGGGEVADTQYF. The CDR3 DNA sequence: TGTGCCAGCACCCTCGGCGGGGGGGAGGTCGCAGATACGCAGTATTTT. This chain links TRBV28 with TRBJ2-3, with 9 bases lining up with TRBD2. The length of the CDR3 is 16 residues. V dropped 7 bases and J dropped 4; count of bases not matched to a gene: 12. Germline V CDR1 and CDR2: MDHEN, SYDVKM. The full variable domain, rest sourced from reference TRBV28 and TRBJ2-3, is DVKVTQSSRYLVKRTGEKVFLECVQDMDHENMFWYRQDPGLGLRLIYFSYDVKMKEKGDIPEGYSVSREKKERFSLILESASTNQTSMYLCASTLGGGEVADTQYFGPGTRLTVL.

The sample holds one count of this clone. The chain has TRBV15 and TRBJ1-4, with D unclear. CDR1 is LNHNV, CDR2 YYDKDF, per germline (reference sequence). Trimming took 5 bases from V and 7 from J, leaving 17 bases between them. The CDR3 has 15 amino acids. The CDR3 protein is CATSGPGRGAEKLFF. Here the CDR3 DNA reads TGTGCCACCAGCGGCCCAGGTCGGGGAGCTGAAAAACTGTTTTTT. Variable domain in full (rest from reference TRBV15 and TRBJ1-4): DAMVIQNPRYQVTQFGKPVTLSCSQTLNHNVMYWYQQKSSQAPKLLFHYYDKDFNNEADTPDNFQSRRPNTSFCFLDIRSPGLGDTAMYLCATSGPGRGAEKLFFGSGTQLSVL.

This sequence joins TRBV25-1 and TRBJ2-5; 10 nucleotides match TRBD2. The J segment lost 6 bases and the V segment lost 4 bases, leaving 5 bases of the junction unmatched. The CDR3 runs 14 residues. CDR1 and CDR2 from the germline V gene are MGHDK and SYGVNS. The CDR3 nucleotides read TGTGCCAGCAGTGGAGCGGGGGGGCCGAAGACCCAGTACTTC. Protein: CASSGAGGPKTQYF.

This chain links TRBV7-2 with TRBJ2-7; TRBD2 matches 9 bases. V shed 0 bases, J shed 5 bases, and the junction held 5 bases outside the gene matches. CDR3 length equals 15 residues. Germline V lookup: CDR1 SGHTA, CDR2 FQGNSA. The CDR3 sequence is CASSLASGGNHEQYF. In nucleotides, the CDR3 is TGTGCCAGCAGCTTAGCTAGCGGGGGAAATCACGAGCAGTACTTC.

The V call is TRBV19, the J call TRBJ2-5; tentatively, D is TRBD1 (5 bases). Trimming shortened V by 5 bases and J by 5 bases, and 24 bases separated the two germline ends. CDR3 size: 17 residues. The V gene's germline CDR1 is LNHDA and CDR2 SQIVND (reference sequence). The CDR3 DNA reads TGTGCCAGTAGTCCGAGGACACCGCTGGGCCCTACGGAGACCCAGTACTTC. Translated, it gives CASSPRTPLGPTETQYF.

This rearrangement joins TRBV28 to TRBJ2-3; D not certain. The CDR3 runs to 15 residues. Trimming cost V 5 bases and J 4 bases, with 16 bases left between them. In germline, CDR1 is MDHEN, CDR2 SYDVKM. This chain's CDR3 is CASSPIRAPADTQYF. The CDR3 DNA reads as TGTGCCAGCAGTCCGATCCGGGCTCCAGCAGATACGCAGTATTTT.

To note about this clone: The junction does not match germline at one end; this may be a read error. This chain links TRBV6-1 with TRBJ1-6; TRBD1 matches 7 bases. The CDR3 is 16 residues long. From germline, CDR1 is MNHNS and CDR2 SASEGT. Here the CDR3 reads CASRETGSGYNSPLHF. The DNA of the CDR3 is TGTGCCAGCCGTGAGACAGGGTCGGGGTATAATTCACCCCTCCACTTT.

The CDR3 region has the DNA TGTGCCAGCAGCCCAACCGAAGTGACCGGGGAGCTGTTTTTT. It codes for CASSPTEVTGELFF. The chain has TRBV7-6 and TRBJ2-2, with D unresolved. V lost 5 bases to trimming and J lost 5 bases, with 12 bases between them. The germline gives CDR1 SGHVS, CDR2 FNYEAQ. The length of the CDR3 is 14 residues. The variable domain in full, with the rest retrieved from reference TRBV7-6 and TRBJ2-2, is GAGVSQSPRYKVTKRGQDVALRCDPISGHVSLYWYRQALGQGPEFLTYFNYEAQQDKSGLPNDRFSAERPEGSISTLTIQRTEQRDSAMYRCASSPTEVTGELFFGEGSRLTVL.

This chain connects TRBV5-6 to TRBJ1-1; D gene ambiguous. The ends were cut back, 2 bases at V and 4 bases at J, with 6 bases in the middle. CDR3 size: 12 residues. The germline V gene encodes CDR1 SGHDT and CDR2 YYEEEE. The CDR3 sequence: CASSFRATEAFF. DNA for the CDR3: TGTGCCAGCAGCTTTAGGGCCACTGAAGCTTTCTTT.

The rearrangement joins TRBV15 to TRBJ1-1; D not resolved. In germline, CDR1 is LNHNV, CDR2 YYDKDF (reference sequence). V dropped 5 bases and J dropped 0 bases, with 13 bases sitting between them. This CDR3 has 15 residues. The CDR3 DNA reads TGTGCCACCAGCCCGGGAGGACTTTTGAACACTGAAGCTTTCTTT. Protein: CATSPGGLLNTEAFF.

The chain links TRBV29-1 to TRBJ1-2; 11 nucleotides align to TRBD1. Germline V lookup: CDR1 SQVTM, CDR2 ANQGSEA. With V trimmed by 7 bases and J by 8 bases, 15 bases remained unmatched. The CDR3 totals 15 residues. CDR3: CSAPTDRGLRFGYTF. The DNA for the CDR3 is TGCAGCGCTCCGACGGACAGGGGGCTAAGGTTCGGCTACACCTTC.

The chain carries TRBV6-5 and TRBJ2-7, with 9 bases aligning to TRBD2. Germline CDR1 reads MNHEY; CDR2 reads SVGAGI. The CDR3 loop spans 16 amino acids. Trimming at V came to 4 bases and at J to 3 bases, leaving 10 bases not matched to a gene. This CDR3 reads CASSSTSGTVLYEQYF. The CDR3, as DNA: TGTGCCAGCAGTTCGACTAGCGGAACCGTTCTCTACGAGCAGTACTTC.

The J gene is TRBJ1-4, the V gene TRBV2; TRBD1 matches at 9 bases. The length of the CDR3 is 14 residues. Trimming removed 7 bases from V and 8 bases from J; junction bases left unmatched: 8. Germline-derived CDR1 and CDR2 are SNHLY and FYNNEI. This CDR3 is CASTGQGSREKLFF. The CDR3 nucleotides are TGTGCCAGCACCGGACAGGGGAGTCGGGAAAAACTGTTTTTT.

V usage is TRBV30 and J usage is TRBJ2-1; D assignment may be TRBD1 or TRBD2 (5 bases each). Germline lookup yields CDR1 GTSNPN and CDR2 SVGIG (reference sequence). The CDR3 runs to 12 residues. V dropped 2 bases and J dropped 6 bases, with 8 bases sitting between them. The CDR3 sequence is CAWSSGTNEQFF. CDR3 in DNA: TGTGCCTGGAGTTCAGGGACCAATGAGCAGTTCTTC.